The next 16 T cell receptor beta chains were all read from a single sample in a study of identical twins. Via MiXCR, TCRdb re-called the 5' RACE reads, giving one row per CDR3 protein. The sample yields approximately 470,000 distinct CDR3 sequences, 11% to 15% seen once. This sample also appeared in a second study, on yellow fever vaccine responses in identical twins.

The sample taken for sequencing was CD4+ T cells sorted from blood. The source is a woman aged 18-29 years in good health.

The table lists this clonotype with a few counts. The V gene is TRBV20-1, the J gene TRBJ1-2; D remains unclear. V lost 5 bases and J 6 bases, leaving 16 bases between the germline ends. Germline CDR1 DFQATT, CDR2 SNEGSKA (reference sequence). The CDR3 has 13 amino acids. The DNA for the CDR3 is TGCAGTGCTCGACCGAGACGTGAGGATGGCTACACCTTC. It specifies CSARPRREDGYTF.

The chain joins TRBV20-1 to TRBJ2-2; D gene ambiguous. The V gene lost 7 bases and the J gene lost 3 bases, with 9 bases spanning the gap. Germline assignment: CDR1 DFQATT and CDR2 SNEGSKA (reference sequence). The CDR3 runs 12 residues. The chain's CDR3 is CSVASYTGELFF. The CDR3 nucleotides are TGCAGTGTTGCGTCATACACCGGGGAGCTGTTTTTT.

The CDR3 DNA is TGTGCCAGCAGCCTAAGAGCAACCGACAGGGGGAAAGAGACCCAGTACTTC. Its protein product is CASSLRATDRGKETQYF. V is TRBV3-1 and J is TRBJ2-5; 9 bases fit TRBD1. CDR1 is LGHDT, CDR2 YNNKEL, per germline (reference sequence). This CDR3 comprises 17 residues. V was pared by 4 bases and J by 3 bases, with 12 bases of the junction left unmatched.

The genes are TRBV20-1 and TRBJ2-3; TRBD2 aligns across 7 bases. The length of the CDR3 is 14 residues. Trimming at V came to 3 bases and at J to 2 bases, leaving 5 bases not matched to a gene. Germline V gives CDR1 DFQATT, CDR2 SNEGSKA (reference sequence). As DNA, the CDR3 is TGCAGTGCTAGGCCAGCGGGAATCACAGATACGCAGTATTTT. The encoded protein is CSARPAGITDTQYF.

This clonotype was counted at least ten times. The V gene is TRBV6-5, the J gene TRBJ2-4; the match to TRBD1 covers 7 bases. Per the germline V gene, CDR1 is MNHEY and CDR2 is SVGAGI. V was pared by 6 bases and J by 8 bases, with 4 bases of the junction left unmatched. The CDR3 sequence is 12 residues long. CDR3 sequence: CASRDRVDIQYF. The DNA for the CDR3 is TGTGCCAGCAGAGACAGGGTCGACATTCAGTACTTC.

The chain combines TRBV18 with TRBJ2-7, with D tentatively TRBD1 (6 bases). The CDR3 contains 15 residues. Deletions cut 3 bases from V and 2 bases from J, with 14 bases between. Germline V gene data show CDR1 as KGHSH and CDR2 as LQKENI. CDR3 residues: CASSPGDKQAYEQYF. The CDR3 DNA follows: TGTGCCAGCTCACCGGGGGACAAACAAGCCTACGAGCAGTACTTC.

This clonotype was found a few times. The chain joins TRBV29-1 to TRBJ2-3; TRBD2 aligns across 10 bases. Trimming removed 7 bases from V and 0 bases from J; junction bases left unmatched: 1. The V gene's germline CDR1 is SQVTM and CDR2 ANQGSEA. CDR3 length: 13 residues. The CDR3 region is CSGSGRSTDTQYF. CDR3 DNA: TGCAGCGGTAGCGGGAGGAGCACAGATACGCAGTATTTT.

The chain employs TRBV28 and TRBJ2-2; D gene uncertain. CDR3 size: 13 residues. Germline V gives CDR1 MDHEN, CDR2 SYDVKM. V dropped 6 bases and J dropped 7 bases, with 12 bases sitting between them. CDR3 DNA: TGTGCCAGCAGCCGTTTGGCCTTCGGGGAGCTGTTTTTT. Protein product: CASSRLAFGELFF.

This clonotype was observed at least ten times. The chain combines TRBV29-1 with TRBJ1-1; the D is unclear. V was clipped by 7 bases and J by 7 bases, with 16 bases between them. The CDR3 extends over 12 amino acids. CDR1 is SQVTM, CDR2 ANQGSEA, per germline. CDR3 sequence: CSERGGPGEAFF. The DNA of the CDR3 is TGCAGCGAACGTGGCGGGCCGGGTGAAGCTTTCTTT.

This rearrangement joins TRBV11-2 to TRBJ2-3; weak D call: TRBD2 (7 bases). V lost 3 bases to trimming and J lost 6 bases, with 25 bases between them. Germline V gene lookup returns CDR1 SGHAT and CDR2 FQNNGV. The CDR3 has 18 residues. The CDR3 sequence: CASSLYSIMGGQMDTQYF. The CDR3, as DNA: TGTGCCAGCAGCTTGTACTCCATTATGGGGGGGCAGATGGATACGCAGTATTTT. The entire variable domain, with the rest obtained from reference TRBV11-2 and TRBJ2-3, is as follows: EAGVAQSPRYKIIEKRQSVAFWCNPISGHATLYWYQQILGQGPKLLIQFQNNGVVDDSQLPKDRFSAERLKGVDSTLKIQPAKLEDSAVYLCASSLYSIMGGQMDTQYFGPGTRLTVL.

Here the CDR3 DNA reads TGTGCCAGCAGTTACGCGAGCCCGTATCTCGAGCAGTACTTC. The encoded protein is CASSYASPYLEQYF. The chain is built from TRBV6-2 or TRBV6-3 and TRBJ2-7; D unclear. Germline V gene data show CDR1 as MNHEY and CDR2 as SVGEGT. The CDR3 is 14 amino acids. Trimming left V 2 bases short and J 6 bases short, with 14 bases between.

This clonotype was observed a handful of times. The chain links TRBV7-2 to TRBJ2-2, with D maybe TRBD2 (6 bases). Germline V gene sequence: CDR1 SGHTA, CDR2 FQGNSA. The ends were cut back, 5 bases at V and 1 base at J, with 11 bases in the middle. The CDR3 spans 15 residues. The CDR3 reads CASSPQAGNTGELFF. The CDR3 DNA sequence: TGTGCCAGCAGCCCCCAAGCGGGGAACACCGGGGAGCTGTTTTTT.

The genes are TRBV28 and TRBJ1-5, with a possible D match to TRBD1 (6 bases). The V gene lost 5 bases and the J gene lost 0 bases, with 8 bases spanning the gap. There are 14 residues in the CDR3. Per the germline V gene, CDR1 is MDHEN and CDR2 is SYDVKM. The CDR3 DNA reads TGTGCCAGCAGTGGGGGACATAGCAATCAGCCCCAGCATTTT. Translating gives CASSGGHSNQPQHF.

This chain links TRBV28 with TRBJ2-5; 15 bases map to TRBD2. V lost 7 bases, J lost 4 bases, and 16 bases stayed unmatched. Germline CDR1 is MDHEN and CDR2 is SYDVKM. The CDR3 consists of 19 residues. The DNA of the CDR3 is TGTGCCAGCATCGCCAGGACTAGCGGGAGGGCCTTGGGGGGAGAGACCCAGTACTTC. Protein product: CASIARTSGRALGGETQYF.

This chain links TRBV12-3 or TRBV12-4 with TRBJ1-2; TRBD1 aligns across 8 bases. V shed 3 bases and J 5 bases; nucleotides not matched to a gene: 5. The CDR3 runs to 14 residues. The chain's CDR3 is CASSFRGLDYGYTF. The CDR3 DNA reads TGTGCCAGCAGTTTCAGGGGGCTGGATTATGGCTACACCTTC.

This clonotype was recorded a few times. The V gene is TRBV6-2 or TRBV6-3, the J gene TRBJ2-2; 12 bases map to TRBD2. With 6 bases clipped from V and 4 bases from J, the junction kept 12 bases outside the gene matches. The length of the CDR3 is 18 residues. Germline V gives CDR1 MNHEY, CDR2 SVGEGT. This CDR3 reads CASRPGTSGSRATGELFF. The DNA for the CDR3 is TGTGCCAGCAGGCCCGGGACTAGCGGGTCTAGGGCCACCGGGGAGCTGTTTTTT.